These 10 T cell receptor beta chains share one sample of origin, sequenced in a study of T cells in Graves' hyperthyroidism and ophthalmopathy. TCR beta CDR3 regions were amplified from RNA. HTBI primers were employed in a first-round RT-PCR of the TCR CDR3. TCRdb itself ran the multiplex PCR reads through MiXCR, one entry per CDR3 protein. This table has roughly 500,000 distinct CDR3 sequences, around 50% appearing once. The sequencing sample was made of peripheral blood or thyroid tissue (not recorded which). The receptors were gathered from an adult woman with Graves' disease, either hyperthyroidism or ophthalmopathy (not recorded which).

The chain combines TRBV6-1 with TRBJ2-5; D unclear. The CDR3 is made up of 15 amino acids. V lost 6 bases, J lost 1 base, and 15 bases lay in between. Germline assignment: CDR1 MNHNS and CDR2 SASEGT. Written as DNA, the CDR3 is TGTGCCAGCAGGGACCCGCTTCGTGTCCAAGAGACCCAGTACTTC. Translating gives CASRDPLRVQETQYF.

On this clonotype: No conserved phenylalanine or tryptophan ends this CDR3, so it is likely a read error. The DNA is left out, because the CDR3 cannot be placed on it with certainty; the CDR3 is given as TCRdb lists it. V is TRBV2 and J is TRBJ2-5. The length of the CDR3 is 16 amino acids, counting both ends. CDR1 and CDR2 (germline): SNHLY, FYNNEI. The CDR3 sequence is CASSGLPRNYGYTFGS.

This clonotype was seen a handful of times. The chain employs TRBV7-2 and TRBJ2-6, with TRBD2 identical over 12 bases. The CDR3 extends over 17 amino acids. After removal of 4 bases from V and 2 bases from J, the junction contained 3 bases not matched to a gene. Looked up from germline, CDR1 is SGHTA and CDR2 is FQGNSA. In nucleotides, the CDR3 is TGTGCCAGCAGCTCTAGCGGGAGGGTAGCTGGGGCCAACGTCCTGACTTTC. Its protein is CASSSSGRVAGANVLTF.

The rearrangement links TRBV19 to TRBJ1-5; possible D gene TRBD1, 6 bases. Germline CDR1 LNHDA, CDR2 SQIVND (reference sequence). The CDR3 spans 16 residues. The V end lost 3 bases, the J end lost 4 bases, and 16 bases lay between the germline ends. The DNA of the CDR3 is TGTGCCAGTAGTATTTACGGGGGGGCAACGAATCAGCCCCAGCATTTT. This gives the protein CASSIYGGATNQPQHF. Combining the CDR3 with reference TRBV19 and TRBJ1-5 gives the whole variable domain DGGITQSPKYLFRKEGQNVTLSCEQNLNHDAMYWYRQDPGQGLRLIYYSQIVNDFQKGDIAEGYSVSREKKESFPLTVTSAQKNPTAFYLCASSIYGGATNQPQHFGDGTRLSIL.

The V and J genes are TRBV11-1 and TRBJ1-2; D not certain. V lost 0 bases and J 4 bases, leaving 9 bases between the germline ends. The CDR3 runs 14 residues. In germline, CDR1 is SGHAT, CDR2 FQDESV (reference sequence). The CDR3 protein is CASSLAAGGYGYTF. CDR3 nucleotide sequence: TGTGCCAGCAGCTTAGCAGCGGGAGGCTATGGCTACACCTTC.

At least ten counts were recorded for this clonotype. CDR3 DNA: TGCAGCGTTGGGTCGGGAGCCACAGATACGCAGTATTTT. The encoded protein is CSVGSGATDTQYF. V and J are TRBV29-1 and TRBJ2-3, with a possible D match to TRBD2 (6 bases). V shed 4 bases and J shed 2 bases, with 10 bases lying between them. The germline V gene encodes CDR1 SQVTM and CDR2 ANQGSEA. The CDR3 extends over 13 amino acids.

This rearrangement joins TRBV15 to TRBJ1-1, with a tentative D call TRBD1 (5 bases). Trimming cost V 1 base and J 1 base, with 13 bases left between them. Germline values: CDR1 LNHNV, CDR2 YYDKDF (reference sequence). The CDR3 loop spans 16 amino acids. The CDR3: CATSRVSGRTNTEAFF. As DNA, the CDR3 is TGTGCCACCAGCAGAGTATCGGGGCGGACGAACACTGAAGCTTTCTTT.

The chain carries TRBV7-2 and TRBJ1-2, with a tentative D call TRBD1 (6 bases). The CDR3 spans 18 residues. Germline V gene lookup returns CDR1 SGHTA and CDR2 FQGNSA. V lost 2 bases to trimming and J lost 4 bases, with 23 bases between them. CDR3 sequence reads: CASSLLPPNRDTAYGYTF. The DNA of the CDR3 is TGTGCCAGCAGCTTATTGCCACCAAATCGGGACACGGCCTATGGCTACACCTTC.

This chain links TRBV10-3 with TRBJ1-5; 8 nucleotides align to TRBD1. J gave up 7 bases and V 5 bases, and 4 bases lay outside the gene matches. Germline CDR1 reads ENHRY; CDR2 reads SYGVKD. The CDR3 covers 13 residues. The CDR3 DNA reads TGTGCCATCAGTCAAGGACAGGGACAGCCCCAGCATTTT. This translates into CAISQGQGQPQHF.

This clonotype was counted ten times or more. The chain uses TRBV3-1 and TRBJ1-2; D might be TRBD1 (5 bases). Per the germline V gene, CDR1 is LGHDT and CDR2 is YNNKEL (reference sequence). With 2 bases removed from V and 10 bases from J, the gap between germline ends came to 17 bases. The CDR3 covers 14 residues. CDR3 protein: CASSQPLGLGVYTF. The CDR3 DNA follows: TGTGCCAGCAGCCAACCGCTGGGGCTGGGTGTCTACACCTTC.